This T cell receptor beta chain was observed in a study of T cell repertoires in cytomegalovirus infection. Across the whole study: HLA-B-restricted CMV epitopes that are well studied were used alongside recently identified HLA-C-restricted ones. Both a matching HLA type and CMV infection were indicated by public TCR beta signatures. Whole-study findings and limits: HLA-C-restricted, CMV-specific TCR beta clonotypes were dominant ex vivo. CMV carriers having the relevant HLA were flagged by cumulative public TCR beta family frequency.

Comments on this clonotype: Its antigen is not known.

A single record per CDR3 protein comes from TCRdb applying MiXCR to the reads. The table has some 480,000 distinct CDR3 sequences, around 30% seen once. The CDR3 extends over 17 amino acids. Trimming took 0 bases from V and 7 from J; bases not matched to a gene: 11. Germline V gene sequence: CDR1 SGHTA, CDR2 FQGNSA. The rearrangement uses TRBV7-2 and TRBJ2-1; 8 nucleotides agree with TRBD2. This sample comprised cultured PBMCs, obtained from culture after CMV antigen stimulation. This TCR was sampled from a human donor in good health (CMV status not recorded). Some clones in this sample may be carry-over from other donors' samples. This CDR3 is CASSLAAKLAGSNEQFF. The DNA for the CDR3 is TGTGCCAGCAGCTTAGCCGCGAAGCTAGCGGGCAGTAATGAGCAGTTCTTC.